Below, 19 T cell receptor beta chains from the same sample are listed, as sequenced in a study of blood T cell repertoires in COVID-19 (TCRdb year 2020). To prepare the library, the immunoSEQ multiplex PCR assay was applied. Entries here come from immuneACCESS through TCRdb and include only in-frame sequences with V and J called. Some clones fail to appear in such tables; in the studies checked, an unresolved V gene covers under half of the shortfall, and the cause of the remainder is unknown. Recorded for this sample are 400,000 or so clones; about 90% of them occurred a single time. The ten top clones hold about 1.9% of the sample. The specimen sequenced was PBMCs or T cells enriched from blood (not recorded which). Receptors were obtained from a man between 40 and 49 years old in a cohort exposed to, infected with or recovered from COVID-19 (not recorded which).

The rearrangement uses TRBV18 and TRBJ1-2; TRBD1 agrees at 9 bases. The germline V gene has CDR1 KGHSH and CDR2 LQKENI. The V gene end was trimmed by 5 bases and the J gene end by 8 bases; junction bases not matched to a gene: 9. CDR3 length: 14 amino acids. CDR3 residues: CASSGYRGRGGYTF. The DNA for the CDR3 is TGTGCCAGCTCAGGTTACAGGGGGCGAGGAGGCTACACCTTC.

CDR3 coding DNA: TGCGCCAGCAGCTTGGTTGGAGGGTCCACTAGCGGGAGAGTAAATGAGCAGTTCTTC. Its protein product is CASSLVGGSTSGRVNEQFF. The chain has TRBV5-1 and TRBJ2-1; TRBD2 matches at 11 bases. CDR3 length equals 19 residues. The V gene's germline CDR1 is SGHRS and CDR2 YFSETQ. The J segment lost 7 bases and the V segment lost 0 bases, leaving 15 bases of the junction unmatched.

The rearrangement joins TRBV6-2 or TRBV6-3 to TRBJ2-5, with no clear D. Germline CDR1 is MNHEY and CDR2 is SVGEGT. CDR3 size: 12 residues. Trimming removed 4 bases from V and 1 base from J, with 4 bases in between. This CDR3 reads CASSSIQETQYF. In DNA form, the CDR3 reads TGTGCCAGCAGTTCTATCCAAGAGACCCAGTACTTC.

V and J are TRBV3-1 (or the pseudogene TRBV3-2) and TRBJ2-1, with 7 bases aligning to TRBD2. V trimming: 1 base; J trimming: 10 bases; junction bases outside the gene matches: 7. The CDR3 extends over 14 amino acids. CDR1 and CDR2 from the germline V gene are LGHDT and YNNKEL (reference sequence). The CDR3 DNA sequence: TGTGCCAGCAGCCAAGTTGGACTAGTGGACGAGCAGTTCTTC. It specifies CASSQVGLVDEQFF.

The CDR3 reads CSVGRGQNSEQYF. CDR3 nucleotide sequence: TGCAGCGTGGGCCGCGGACAGAACTCCGAGCAGTACTTC. V gene TRBV29-1 combines with J gene TRBJ2-7; possibly TRBD1 for D (6 bases). Germline V gene lookup returns CDR1 SQVTM and CDR2 ANQGSEA. CDR3 length equals 13 residues. The ends were cut back, 6 bases at V and 6 bases at J, with 18 bases in the middle.

There are a few counts of this clone. J is TRBJ2-7 and V is TRBV2; 7 bases line up with TRBD2. The V gene's germline CDR1 is SNHLY and CDR2 FYNNEI. J lost 5 bases, V lost 8 bases, and 6 bases had no gene match. This CDR3 has 12 residues. The CDR3 loop reads CASRWAGDEQYF. Here the CDR3 DNA reads TGTGCCAGCCGATGGGCGGGGGACGAGCAGTACTTC.

This sequence joins TRBV5-1 and TRBJ2-1, with 9 bases lining up with TRBD2. The J segment lost 0 bases and the V segment lost 6 bases, leaving 16 bases of the junction unmatched. CDR1 is SGHRS, CDR2 YFSETQ, per germline. CDR3 length equals 19 residues. The CDR3 loop is CASTGRAAGGPRSYNEQFF. CDR3 DNA: TGCGCCAGCACGGGCCGAGCGGCGGGAGGGCCTCGCTCCTACAATGAGCAGTTCTTC. The full variable domain, its missing parts supplied by reference TRBV5-1 and TRBJ2-1, is KAGVTQTPRYLIKTRGQQVTLSCSPISGHRSVSWYQQTPGQGLQFLFEYFSETQRNKGNFPGRFSGRQFSNSRSEMNVSTLELGDSALYLCASTGRAAGGPRSYNEQFFGPGTRLTVL.

The rearrangement uses TRBV9 and TRBJ2-3; tentatively, D is TRBD2 (6 bases). The V end was cut by 2 bases, the J end by 4 bases, with 11 bases between. This CDR3 is 14 amino acids long. Looked up from germline, CDR1 is SGDLS and CDR2 is YYNGEE. The CDR3 here is CASSVGGTADTQYF. CDR3 coding DNA: TGTGCCAGCAGCGTCGGCGGGACGGCAGATACGCAGTATTTT.

This chain's CDR3 is CASSLSSFTYEQYF. The CDR3 DNA is TGTGCCAGCAGCTTATCTAGCTTCACCTACGAGCAGTACTTC. The chain links TRBV7-2 to TRBJ2-7; weak D call: TRBD2 (5 bases). CDR1 SGHTA and CDR2 FQGNSA come from the germline V gene. This CDR3 has 14 residues. The V gene lost 2 bases and the J gene lost 2 bases, with 10 bases spanning the gap.

The CDR3 here is CASSLEGTGITYEQYF. The CDR3 DNA reads TGCGCCAGCAGCTTGGAAGGGACAGGGATTACCTACGAGCAGTACTTC. This chain uses TRBV5-1 with TRBJ2-7, with 9 bases lining up with TRBD1. This CDR3 is built from 16 residues. Germline CDR1 SGHRS, CDR2 YFSETQ. The trim removed 0 bases at V and 2 bases at J, leaving 6 bases unmatched.

The gene calls are TRBV15 and TRBJ2-7; 7 nucleotides match TRBD2. Losses at the gene ends were 3 bases for V and 5 bases for J; bases not matched to a gene: 7. There are 14 residues in the CDR3. The germline gives CDR1 LNHNV, CDR2 YYDKDF (reference sequence). The CDR3 DNA reads as TGTGCCACCAGCAGGGCACGGGGGGTCCACGAGCAGTACTTC. Amino acid sequence: CATSRARGVHEQYF.

The chain combines TRBV7-3 with TRBJ2-7, with a weak D call TRBD2 (5 bases). Germline-derived CDR1 and CDR2 are SGHTA and FQGTGA. CDR3 length equals 12 residues. Trimming shortened V by 1 base and J by 8 bases, and 9 bases separated the two germline ends. CDR3 region: CASSLNAGQQYF. CDR3 DNA: TGTGCCAGCAGCTTAAATGCGGGCCAGCAGTACTTC.

The chain has TRBV4-1 and TRBJ2-2; 14 bases line up with TRBD2. CDR1 and CDR2 from the germline V gene are MGHRA and YSYEKL. CDR3 length equals 16 residues. With 3 bases clipped from V and 6 bases from J, the junction kept 3 bases outside the gene matches. The CDR3 DNA reads TGCGCCAGCAGCCACGGGGGACTAGCGGGAGCCGGGGAGCTGTTTTTT. This encodes CASSHGGLAGAGELFF.

Worth noting for this clone: The sample holds other DNA sequences that translate to the same CDR3. This chain links TRBV2 with TRBJ1-1; no definite D call. The germline gives CDR1 SNHLY, CDR2 FYNNEI. The CDR3 is 11 residues long. The V and J ends lost 7 bases and 1 base respectively, with 4 bases between them. The CDR3 nucleotides are TGTGCCAGCACCTGGAACACTGAAGCTTTCTTT. Translation: CASTWNTEAFF. Complete variable domain (other parts from reference TRBV2 and TRBJ1-1): EPEVTQTPSHQVTQMGQEVILRCVPISNHLYFYWYRQILGQKVEFLVSFYNNEISEKSEIFDDQFSVERPDGSNFTLKIRSTKLEDSAMYFCASTWNTEAFFGQGTRLTVV.

This clone was seen only a few times. The chain recombines TRBV5-5 with TRBJ1-1; D is uncertain. The germline V gene encodes CDR1 SGHKS and CDR2 YYEKEE (reference sequence). The V end was cut by 6 bases, the J end by 3 bases, with 18 bases between. This CDR3 spans 15 amino acids. CDR3 nucleotides: TGTGCCAGCACCCCTCCGACACTTTTGGACACTGAAGCTTTCTTT. Translated, it gives CASTPPTLLDTEAFF.

This rearrangement joins TRBV7-2 to TRBJ1-2, with 7 bases identical to TRBD1. In germline, CDR1 is SGHTA, CDR2 FQGNSA. This CDR3 is built from 14 residues. Losses at the gene ends were 5 bases for V and 8 bases for J; bases not matched to a gene: 11. DNA of the CDR3: TGTGCCAGCAGCCCCCGGACCAGGGGGGAGGGCTACACCTTC. As protein: CASSPRTRGEGYTF.

The genes are TRBV6-1 and TRBJ2-2, with TRBD1 matching 8 bases. The trim removed 3 bases at V and 6 bases at J, leaving 9 bases unmatched. The CDR3 sequence is 16 residues long. Germline loops: CDR1 MNHNS, CDR2 SASEGT. The DNA for the CDR3 is TGTGCCAGCAGTGACAGGGGGCGTTCACGCGCCGGGGAGCTGTTTTTT. It translates to CASSDRGRSRAGELFF.

This clone was seen just once. The chain employs TRBV3-1 (or the pseudogene TRBV3-2) and TRBJ2-1; D unresolved. Germline assignment: CDR1 LGHDT and CDR2 YNNKEL (reference sequence). V lost 0 bases and J lost 4, with 10 bases in between. This CDR3 is built from 15 residues. DNA of the CDR3: TGTGCCAGCAGCCAAGATCCACAGTTTTACAATGAGCAGTTCTTC. The encoded protein is CASSQDPQFYNEQFF.

The J gene is TRBJ2-7, the V gene TRBV28, with 8 nucleotides matching TRBD1. Germline loops: CDR1 MDHEN, CDR2 SYDVKM. The CDR3 is 14 residues long. V shed 2 bases, J shed 6 bases, and the junction held 6 bases outside the gene matches. The CDR3, as DNA: TGTGCCAGCAGTTTAGTGCGACAGGGGAGCGAGCAGTACTTC. This encodes CASSLVRQGSEQYF.